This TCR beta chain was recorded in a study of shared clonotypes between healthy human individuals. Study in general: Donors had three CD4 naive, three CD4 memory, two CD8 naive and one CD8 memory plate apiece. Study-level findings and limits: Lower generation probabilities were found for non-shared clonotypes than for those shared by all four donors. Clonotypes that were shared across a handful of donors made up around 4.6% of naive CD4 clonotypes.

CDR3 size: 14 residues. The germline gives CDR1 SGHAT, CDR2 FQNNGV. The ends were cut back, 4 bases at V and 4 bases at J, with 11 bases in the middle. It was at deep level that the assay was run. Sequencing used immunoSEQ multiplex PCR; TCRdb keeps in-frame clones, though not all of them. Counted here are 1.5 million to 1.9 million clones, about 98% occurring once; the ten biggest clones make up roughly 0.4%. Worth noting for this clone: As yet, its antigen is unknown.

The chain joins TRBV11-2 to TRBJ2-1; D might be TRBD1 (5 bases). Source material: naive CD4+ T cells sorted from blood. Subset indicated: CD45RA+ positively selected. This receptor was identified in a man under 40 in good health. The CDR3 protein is CASSSDSWYNEQFF. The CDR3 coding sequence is TGTGCCAGCAGCTCCGACAGCTGGTACAATGAGCAGTTCTTC.